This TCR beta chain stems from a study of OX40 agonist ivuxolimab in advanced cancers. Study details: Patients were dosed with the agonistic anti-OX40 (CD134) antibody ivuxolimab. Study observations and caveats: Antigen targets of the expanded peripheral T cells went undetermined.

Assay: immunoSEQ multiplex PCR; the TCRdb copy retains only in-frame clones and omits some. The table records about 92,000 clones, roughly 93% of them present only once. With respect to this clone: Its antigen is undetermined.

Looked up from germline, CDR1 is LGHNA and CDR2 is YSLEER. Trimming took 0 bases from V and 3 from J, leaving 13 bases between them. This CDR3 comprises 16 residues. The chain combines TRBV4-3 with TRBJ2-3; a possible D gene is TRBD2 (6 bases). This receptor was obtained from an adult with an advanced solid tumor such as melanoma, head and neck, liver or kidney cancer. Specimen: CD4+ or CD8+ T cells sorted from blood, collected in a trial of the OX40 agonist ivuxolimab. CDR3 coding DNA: TGCGCCAGCAGCCAAGATGTGGCGGGGCGGACAGATACGCAGTATTTT. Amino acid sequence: CASSQDVAGRTDTQYF.